This T cell receptor (beta chain) comes out of a study of blood T cell repertoires in COVID-19 (dated by TCRdb to 2020 to 2021). Looking at the study overall: The collaborator samples originated in the United States, Italy and Spain and spanned the acute and convalescent phases of COVID-19. The prospective study material was composed of cDNA or gDNA derived from T cells, B-cell-depleted T cells, or PBMCs. Subjects who had been exposed to COVID-19, were actively infected with it, or had recovered from it provided the deeply sampled blood TCRbeta repertoires that made up the dataset. The repertoires were released in a freely available public database meant as a resource for research on the immune response to SARS-CoV-2. Samples came from the ongoing ImmuneRACE study (first 160 participants) plus 1,254 subjects from 6 global collaborators. Sample metadata almost always included a de-identified subject ID, COVID-19 status, age in years and sex. HLA class I and class II types, where available, came from metadata supplied by the sample provider rather than from assay-based typing. On the study overall, not on this receptor specifically: The quantity of clinical and demographic metadata differed by source and by participant and was supplied without curation.

TCRbeta CDR3 regions were amplified from genomic DNA by means of the immunoSEQ Assay, a bias-controlled multiplex PCR. The paper's processing steps were these. The number of nucleated cells in each sample was estimated from the amplification of reference gene primers within the assay. To quantify the absolute abundance of each unique TCRbeta CDR3 rearrangement, sequence reads were collapsed and filtered. For each sample, productive Simpson clonality was calculated as the square root of Simpson's diversity index over productive rearrangements. The table was pulled from immuneACCESS by TCRdb, which kept in-frame rearrangements only. Such tables lose some clones; where checked, under half of the loss comes from unresolved V genes, and the rest has no known cause. The DNA gave D and trimming, while V, J and clone size come from that table. Across this sample there are approximately 84,000 clones, with roughly 88% seen only once. The top ten clonotypes cover 1.5% of the sample.

After removal of 3 bases from V and 0 bases from J, the junction retains 4 bases not matched to a gene. The CDR3 runs 15 amino acids, cysteine and phenylalanine included. Only the CDR3 part of the read is kept: 45 bases, read in frame from the first base. CDR1 LNHDA and CDR2 SQIVND were looked up in the germline V gene (reference sequence). Collaborating institutions collected whole blood in K2EDTA tubes following their own protocols. For TCRbeta analysis, collaborator samples were shipped as frozen whole blood, as isolated PBMCs, or as DNA extracted from either sample type. With respect to this clone: The antigen it recognizes is unknown. Base qualities were left out, and no much larger clone turns up one base away.

Recombination linked TRBV19 to TRBJ2-7, with 8 bases in between that match TRBD2. The sample consisted of peripheral blood. The receptor was isolated from a human donor with active COVID-19. The donor label of this sample is uncertain. In nucleotides, the sequence is TGTGCCAGTAGTATCGCGGGGGGTCGCTCCTACGAGCAGTACTTC. The encoded protein is CASSIAGGRSYEQYF.